This TCR beta chain comes out of a study of a mutant IDH1 vaccine in newly diagnosed glioma. Turning to the study itself: Patients under treatment included roughly 62% males and about 40% females and had a mean age of roughly 43 years.

Specified time point: week 35, safety follow-up. With topical imiquimod, each dose of the vaccine consisted of 300 ug of mutant IDH1 20-mer peptide. The protocol was immunoSEQ multiplex PCR, while the TCRdb copy is restricted to in-frame clones and leaves out a portion. In the table there are about 32,000 clones, about four fifths of which are singletons. Germline CDR1 MNHNY, CDR2 SVGAGI (reference sequence). V dropped 2 bases and J dropped 2; count of bases not matched to a gene: 8. The CDR3 contains 16 residues. Broader study findings: Among all patients, vaccine-induced immune responses occurred in around 93%.

This clone showed up just once. Its antigen is currently unknown. The sequencing used PBMCs, collected from a glioma patient whose treatment included an IDH1 peptide vaccine. V gene TRBV6-6 combines with J gene TRBJ1-2; 7 nucleotides match TRBD1. The receptor comes from a woman between 18 and 29 years old with glioma. The CDR3 spells CASSYPRQGWNYGYTF. CDR3 DNA: TGTGCCAGCAGTTACCCCCGACAGGGTTGGAACTATGGCTACACCTTC.